The clone carrying this T cell receptor (beta chain) was picked up one time. Those who participated ranged in age from roughly 18 to 90 years and resided in roughly 26 US areas. Participant reports of clinical history set cohort assignment. Donors of Cohort 3 who recovered were those that had two negative PCRs, clearance, or symptom resolution. These data come from a study of blood T cell repertoires in COVID-19. The CDR3 contains 15 residues. V was pared by 7 bases and J by 6 bases, with 21 bases between. Germline CDR1 is LNHDA and CDR2 is SQIVND (reference sequence). The data were produced by immunoSEQ multiplex PCR, yet TCRdb's version contains in-frame clones alone and is incomplete. The sample has more than 250,000 clones, 70% to 90% seen once; the top ten hold around 2.1%.

V gene TRBV19 combines with J gene TRBJ2-5, with a tentative D call TRBD2 (6 bases). Sequencing was performed on PBMCs or T cells enriched from blood (not recorded which). The TCR comes from a man in his thirties or forties who had recovered from COVID-19. The CDR3 loop reads CASTQGGAFRKTQYF. DNA of the CDR3: TGTGCCAGTACCCAGGGAGGCGCATTTAGAAAGACCCAGTACTTC.